This entry features one T cell receptor (beta chain) sequence. This entry is derived from a study of shared clonotypes between healthy human individuals. There are 16 residues in the CDR3. The V gene end was trimmed by 3 bases and the J gene end by 1 base; junction bases not matched to a gene: 5. Germline assignment: CDR1 SGHTS and CDR2 YDEGEE. At deep level, the assay was performed. The material for each subset, its genomic DNA, was split evenly across several immunoSEQ plates. Under the authors' procedure: ImmunoSEQ gave junction-only sequences without quality scores, so filtering differed. Clones were sequenced by immunoSEQ multiplex PCR, and TCRdb holds only the in-frame ones, with some missing. Clone size and the V and J calls come from that table; the DNA yielded D and trimming. The sample lists about 480,000 clones; almost 80% were seen once.

The rearrangement uses TRBV5-8 and TRBJ2-5; TRBD2 matches 11 bases. The sample was PBMCs. This TCR was recovered from a middle-aged woman in good health. Some clones in this sample may be carry-over from other donors' samples. The CDR3 region has the DNA TGTGCCAGCAGCTCCGGGACTAGCGGCCCCCAAGAGACCCAGTACTTC. It is translated as CASSSGTSGPQETQYF. Based on the CDR3 plus reference TRBV5-8 and TRBJ2-5, the full variable domain is EAGVTQSPTHLIKTRGQQATLRCSPISGHTSVYWYQQALGLGLQFLLWYDEGEERNRGNFPPRFSGRQFPNYSSELNVNALELEDSALYLCASSSGTSGPQETQYFGPGTRLLVL.